Sequencing of this T cell receptor beta chain was carried out in a study of CD8 T cells in ankylosing spondylitis. Germline V gene sequence: CDR1 SGHTA, CDR2 FQGTGA. This CDR3 has 14 amino acids. V trimming: 5 bases; J trimming: 2 bases; junction bases outside the gene matches: 4. This clonotype has only a few counts. TCRdb reprocessed the 5' RACE reads with MiXCR, giving one entry per CDR3 protein. This sample has around 280,000 distinct CDR3 sequences, with around 20% found just once. The receptor was derived from a male donor with ankylosing spondylitis or in good health (not recorded which). The material sequenced was blood, either unsorted or a sorted T cell fraction (not recorded which). This chain connects TRBV7-3 to TRBJ2-3; 7 bases line up with TRBD1. CDR3 in amino acids: CASSEGQTTDTQYF. CDR3 DNA: TGTGCCAGCAGCGAGGGACAGACCACAGATACGCAGTATTTT.